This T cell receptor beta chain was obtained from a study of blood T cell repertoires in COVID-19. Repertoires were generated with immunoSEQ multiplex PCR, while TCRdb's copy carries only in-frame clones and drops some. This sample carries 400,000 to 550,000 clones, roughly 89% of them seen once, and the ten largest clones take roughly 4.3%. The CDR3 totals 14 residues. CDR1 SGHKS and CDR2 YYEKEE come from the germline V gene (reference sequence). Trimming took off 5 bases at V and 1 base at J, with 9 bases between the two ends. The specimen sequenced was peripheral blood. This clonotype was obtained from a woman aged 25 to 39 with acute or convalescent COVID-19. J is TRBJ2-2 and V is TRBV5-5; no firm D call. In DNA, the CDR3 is TGTGCCAGCAGTCCGACACTGAACACCGGGGAGCTGTTTTTT. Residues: CASSPTLNTGELFF.